This T cell receptor beta chain comes out of a study of blood T cell repertoires in COVID-19. About the research overall: The cDNA or gDNA used as material had been derived from T cells, B-cell-depleted T cells, or PBMCs.

Germline V gene lookup returns CDR1 MNHEY and CDR2 SVGAGI. CDR3 size: 14 residues. J lost 5 bases, V lost 8 bases, and 10 bases had no gene match. Profiling relied on immunoSEQ multiplex PCR, and the TCRdb table lists in-frame clones only, not all of them. The table lists approximately 100,000 clones, roughly four fifths of them singletons, with more than 13% in the top ten. Sequencing was done on a sample of peripheral blood. The receptor was derived from a woman aged 55-75 years with acute or convalescent COVID-19. The chain combines TRBV6-5 with TRBJ2-7; 9 bases match TRBD2. CDR3 protein: CASGKTGTSNEQYF. CDR3 bases: TGTGCCAGCGGTAAGACCGGGACTAGCAACGAGCAGTACTTC.